This T cell receptor beta chain emerged from a study of cytomegalovirus exposure and HLA in healthy donors. Overall study: Genetic ancestry analysis placed under 90% of the 400 or so donors that were genotyped in the Caucasian-associated cluster.

Comment on this clone: The antigen is unknown.

The germline V gene has CDR1 LNHDA and CDR2 SQIVND (reference sequence). The V and J ends lost 4 bases and 5 bases, in that order; junction bases with no gene match: 6. This CDR3 has 15 residues. Study-level results: Sequencing had likely introduced a cluster of highly shared sequence variants as an artifact. According to the study, 180 or so TCR beta chains were cytomegalovirus-associated.

The PCR had 60 Vbeta and 13 Jbeta primers. Clones were sequenced by immunoSEQ multiplex PCR, and TCRdb holds only the in-frame ones, with some missing. The sample holds some 60,000 clones, 83% seen once. This clonotype originated in a human donor in good health. Sequencing used PBMCs. The chain combines TRBV19 with TRBJ2-3; 10 positions match TRBD2. CDR3 DNA: TGTGCCAGTAGTACTAGCGGGGGCCGGGGAGATACGCAGTATTTT. Translated, it gives CASSTSGGRGDTQYF.